This TCR beta chain was recovered during a study of blood T cell repertoires in COVID-19. On the study more broadly: Donors in the United States, Italy and Spain gave samples during acute or convalescent COVID-19. From T cells, B-cell-depleted T cells, or PBMCs came the material, which was cDNA or gDNA.

Profiled with immunoSEQ multiplex PCR; TCRdb holds only in-frame clones, not every one. The sample holds under 400,000 clones; almost 90% are singletons and the top ten take roughly 2.9%. Germline CDR1 and CDR2: SGHRS and YFSETQ. CDR3 length: 13 amino acids. Of note for this clone: One end of the junction is discordant with germline, which a read error may explain.

Patients in Seattle were enrolled during active infection, then followed longitudinally. This sequence originates from a woman aged 25 to 45 with COVID-19, enrolled during active disease. The rearrangement joins TRBV5-1 to TRBJ1-2; possible D gene TRBD1, 6 bases. Material for sequencing was peripheral blood. CDR3 in amino acids: CASSLEGQRGYTF. CDR3 DNA: TGCGCCAGCAGTTTGGAGGGACAAAGGGGCTACACCTTC.